One sample yielded the 8 T cell receptor beta chains listed below, sequenced in a study of human thymus T cells (dated by TCRdb to the early 2020s). Thymus tissue was collected as surgical resects that were removed during corrective cardiac surgery. Library prep was done by the immunoSEQ multiplex PCR assay. Sourced from immuneACCESS, this table was stored by TCRdb with only in-frame sequences that have V and J called. A share of the clones is absent; for the studies checked, an unresolved V gene accounts for under half, and the remainder has no known explanation. The sample table holds about 78,000 clones, of which roughly 97% were seen once. The ten largest clones represent under 0.035% of the sample. The material sequenced was thymus tissue. These receptors all come from a boy in the first two years of life with a congenital heart defect but otherwise immunologically healthy.

For this clone: A junction end diverges from the germline sequence, so it may reflect a read error. This chain joins TRBV15 and TRBJ2-7; the D is unclear. Germline V gene sequence: CDR1 LNHNV, CDR2 YYDKDF (reference sequence). The CDR3 runs to 13 residues. The CDR3, as DNA: TGTGCCACCAGCAGAGATCTTCGGTATCGCAGGCCCTTC. Translating it yields CATSRDLRYRRPF.

The V gene is TRBV5-4, the J gene TRBJ1-1; the D gene is possibly TRBD1 (5 bases). This CDR3 region has 12 residues. Trimming took 1 base from V and 7 from J, leaving 8 bases between them. The V gene's germline CDR1 is SGHNT and CDR2 YYREEE (reference sequence). CDR3 nucleotide sequence: TGTGCCAGCAGCTTGAACAGGCTTGAAGCTTTCTTT. This sequence encodes CASSLNRLEAFF.

The J gene is TRBJ1-4, the V gene TRBV11-2; 7 nucleotides agree with TRBD1. Germline V lookup: CDR1 SGHAT, CDR2 FQNNGV. With V trimmed by 7 bases and J by 1 base, 9 bases remained unmatched. The CDR3 spans 16 residues. In DNA form, the CDR3 reads TGTGCCAGCACCCGACAGGGCAGGAGAACTAATGAAAAACTGTTTTTT. This sequence encodes CASTRQGRRTNEKLFF.

The chain has TRBV11-2 and TRBJ2-7; tentative D call: TRBD1 (5 bases). This CDR3 is 15 amino acids long. The V and J ends lost 2 bases and 3 bases respectively, with 14 bases between them. Germline V lookup: CDR1 SGHAT, CDR2 FQNNGV. The CDR3 loop is CASSLPGDRYYEQYF. DNA of the CDR3: TGTGCCAGCAGCTTACCAGGCGACAGATACTACGAGCAGTACTTC.

The chain couples TRBV2 to TRBJ2-1; D assignment may be TRBD1 or TRBD2 (5 bases each). The CDR3 is 14 residues long. Trimming shortened V by 9 bases and J by 4 bases, and 16 bases separated the two germline ends. Germline values: CDR1 SNHLY, CDR2 FYNNEI. The CDR3 nucleotides read TGTGCCAGTCTTCAGGGAGTCCTGTACAATGAGCAGTTCTTC. Translated: CASLQGVLYNEQFF.

The DNA for the CDR3 is TGTGCCAGCAGCTTAGAGGTGCGGGGGGGCGGTCCGATAGATACGCAGTATTTT. Its protein product is CASSLEVRGGGPIDTQYF. The J gene is TRBJ2-3, the V gene TRBV7-2; TRBD2 aligns across 9 bases. V dropped 1 base and J dropped 5; count of bases not matched to a gene: 13. Germline CDR1 SGHTA, CDR2 FQGNSA. There are 18 residues in the CDR3.

The CDR3 loop is CASGLFRTEEKLFF. CDR3 bases: TGTGCTAGTGGTTTGTTCAGGACGGAAGAAAAACTGTTTTTT. V usage is TRBV12-5 and J usage is TRBJ1-4; D ambiguous. The V gene lost 2 bases and the J gene lost 8 bases, with 12 bases spanning the gap. The CDR3 runs to 14 residues. CDR1 and CDR2 from the germline V gene are LGHNT and FRNRAP.

The rearrangement joins TRBV5-1 to TRBJ2-3; weak D call: TRBD2 (6 bases). CDR3 size: 17 residues. In germline, CDR1 is SGHRS, CDR2 YFSETQ. The V gene lost 4 bases and the J gene lost 2 bases, with 20 bases spanning the gap. The CDR3 protein is CASSRVVRGTYTDTQYF. CDR3 DNA sequence: TGCGCCAGCAGCCGGGTGGTGCGGGGCACCTACACAGATACGCAGTATTTT. The full variable domain, with the rest looked up from reference TRBV5-1 and TRBJ2-3, is KAGVTQTPRYLIKTRGQQVTLSCSPISGHRSVSWYQQTPGQGLQFLFEYFSETQRNKGNFPGRFSGRQFSNSRSEMNVSTLELGDSALYLCASSRVVRGTYTDTQYFGPGTRLTVL.